This T cell receptor beta chain was sequenced for a study of identical twins. A universal primer site was created by template switching, with the cDNA bearing unique molecular identifiers. TCRdb passed the 5' RACE reads through MiXCR, listing each CDR3 protein once. Of hundreds of thousands of distinct CDR3 sequences listed, around 20% were seen once; the top ten hold around 4.4%. This clonotype was detected a few times. V was clipped by 0 bases and J by 7 bases; unmatched bases: 11. This CDR3 contains 18 residues. Germline loops: CDR1 LNHNV, CDR2 YYDKDF (reference sequence). The data also belong to a second study, concerning T cells expressing NK-cell markers.

Input material: PBMCs. This sequence was found in a young woman in good health. This chain connects TRBV15 to TRBJ2-7; TRBD2 matches at 14 bases. This CDR3 reads CATSRDSGTSGGPREQYF. The DNA of the CDR3 is TGTGCCACCAGCAGAGATAGCGGGACTAGCGGGGGCCCTCGTGAGCAGTACTTC.